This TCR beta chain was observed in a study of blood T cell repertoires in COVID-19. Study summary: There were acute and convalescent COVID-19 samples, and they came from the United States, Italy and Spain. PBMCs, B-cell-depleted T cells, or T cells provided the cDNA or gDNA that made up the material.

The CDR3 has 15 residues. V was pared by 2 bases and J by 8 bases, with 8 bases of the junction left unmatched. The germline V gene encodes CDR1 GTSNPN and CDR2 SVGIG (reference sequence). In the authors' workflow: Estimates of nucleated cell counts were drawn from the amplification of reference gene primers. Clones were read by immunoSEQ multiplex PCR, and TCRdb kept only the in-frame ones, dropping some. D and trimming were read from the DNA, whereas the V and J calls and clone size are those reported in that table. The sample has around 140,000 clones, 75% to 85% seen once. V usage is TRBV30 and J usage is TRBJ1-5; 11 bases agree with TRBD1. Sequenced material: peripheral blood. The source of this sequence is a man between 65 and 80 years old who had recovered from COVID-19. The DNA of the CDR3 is TGTGCCTGGAGTATGGGGACAGGGGGTTCGGAGCCCCAGCATTTT. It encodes CAWSMGTGGSEPQHF. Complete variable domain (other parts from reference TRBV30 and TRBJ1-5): SQTIHQWPATLVQPVGSPLSLECTVEGTSNPNLYWYRQAAGRGLQLLFYSVGIGQISSEVPQNLSASRPQDRQFILSSKKLLLSDSGFYLCAWSMGTGGSEPQHFGDGTRLSIL.